What follows are 18 T cell receptor beta chains derived from one specimen sequenced in a study of cytomegalovirus exposure and HLA in healthy donors. The PCR ran on 60 Vbeta and 13 Jbeta primers. Clones were sequenced by immunoSEQ multiplex PCR, and TCRdb holds only the in-frame ones, with some missing. This sample has about 65,000 clones, with 78% found just once. Material for sequencing was PBMCs. Every receptor here comes from a girl aged 10-17 years in good health and CMV-seropositive.

This chain joins TRBV7-2 and TRBJ1-6; D unresolved. Trimming removed 7 bases from V and 0 bases from J, with 13 bases in between. The CDR3 totals 16 residues. From germline, CDR1 is SGHTA and CDR2 FQGNSA. CDR3 bases: TGTGCCAGCAACTTCTACCGGGGCTCCTATAATTCACCCCTCCACTTT. Protein product: CASNFYRGSYNSPLHF.

The chain is built from TRBV7-8 and TRBJ2-7; possible D gene TRBD2, 5 bases. The CDR3 is made up of 14 amino acids. The ends were cut back, 2 bases at V and 0 bases at J, with 8 bases in the middle. Germline V lookup: CDR1 SGHVS, CDR2 FQNEAQ. Here the CDR3 reads CASSLRGISYEQYF. In DNA form, the CDR3 reads TGTGCCAGCAGCTTAAGAGGGATCTCCTACGAGCAGTACTTC.

This clone was observed a single time. The CDR3 reads CAISETNYGYTF. DNA for the CDR3: TGTGCCATCAGTGAGACAAACTATGGCTACACCTTC. This chain links TRBV10-3 with TRBJ1-2, with unresolved D. The V and J ends lost 2 bases and 2 bases respectively, with 3 bases between them. CDR1 and CDR2 (germline): ENHRY, SYGVKD. The CDR3 contains 12 residues.

The chain couples TRBV7-9 to TRBJ2-7; the D gene is possibly TRBD1 (6 bases). Germline V gene lookup returns CDR1 SEHNR and CDR2 FQNEAQ (reference sequence). This CDR3 has 14 amino acids. Trimming shortened V by 5 bases and J by 2 bases, and 13 bases separated the two germline ends. CDR3 nucleotides: TGTGCCAGCAGCCCTGGACAGATACCCTACGAGCAGTACTTC. Translation: CASSPGQIPYEQYF.

The genes are TRBV28 and TRBJ1-2, with 11 positions matching TRBD1. The CDR3 is 16 residues long. Germline CDR1 is MDHEN and CDR2 is SYDVKM. The ends lost 5 bases at V and 3 bases at J; junction bases unmatched: 8. The CDR3 nucleotides read TGTGCCAGCAGTGGGACAGGGGGTACGTCGGACTATGGCTACACCTTC. Amino acid sequence: CASSGTGGTSDYGYTF.

The V and J genes are TRBV6-1 and TRBJ1-1; 7 bases agree with TRBD1. V lost 8 bases and J lost 0; bases outside the gene matches: 6. CDR1 and CDR2 (germline): MNHNS, SASEGT. The CDR3 consists of 14 residues. CDR3 sequence (DNA): TGTGCCAGCCCTGAGACAGGGCTGAACACTGAAGCTTTCTTT. Protein sequence: CASPETGLNTEAFF.

This rearrangement joins TRBV29-1 to TRBJ2-5; D is possibly TRBD1 (6 bases). Germline V gene lookup returns CDR1 SQVTM and CDR2 ANQGSEA. V lost 8 bases and J 5 bases, leaving 18 bases between the germline ends. The CDR3 length is 13 residues. The CDR3 nucleotides read TGCAGCACCGGACAGCTCCTCGGGGAGACCCAGTACTTC. It specifies CSTGQLLGETQYF.

The rearrangement uses TRBV28 and TRBJ2-7, with TRBD1 identical over 7 bases. Germline V gene data show CDR1 as MDHEN and CDR2 as SYDVKM. The CDR3 length is 14 residues. J was trimmed by 3 bases and V by 6 bases; bases with no gene match: 8. The CDR3 region is CASRRTNRGYEQYF. Here the CDR3 DNA reads TGTGCCAGCAGGCGGACGAACAGGGGCTACGAGCAGTACTTC.

The chain joins TRBV28 to TRBJ1-2, with 10 bases aligning to TRBD1. Losses at the gene ends were 7 bases for V and 3 bases for J; bases not matched to a gene: 5. CDR3 length: 14 amino acids. Germline CDR1 is MDHEN and CDR2 is SYDVKM. This chain's CDR3 is CASNDRGRDYGYTF. Written as DNA, the CDR3 is TGTGCCAGCAATGACAGGGGGCGCGACTATGGCTACACCTTC.

The chain carries TRBV7-8 and TRBJ2-4; 8 bases line up with TRBD1. In germline, CDR1 is SGHVS, CDR2 FQNEAQ. V was clipped by 5 bases and J by 16 bases; unmatched bases: 13. The CDR3 length is 13 residues. The CDR3: CASSKIQGQAQYF. As DNA, the CDR3 is TGTGCCAGCAGCAAGATACAGGGACAGGCCCAATACTTC.

V is TRBV19 and J is TRBJ2-3, with unresolved D. Trimming took off 5 bases at V and 2 bases at J, with 8 bases between the two ends. Germline loops: CDR1 LNHDA, CDR2 SQIVND (reference sequence). The CDR3 is 13 amino acids. CDR3 loop: CASSVTATDTQYF. As DNA, the CDR3 is TGTGCCAGTAGTGTTACAGCCACAGATACGCAGTATTTT. Filled out from reference TRBV19 and TRBJ2-3, the complete variable domain reads DGGITQSPKYLFRKEGQNVTLSCEQNLNHDAMYWYRQDPGQGLRLIYYSQIVNDFQKGDIAEGYSVSREKKESFPLTVTSAQKNPTAFYLCASSVTATDTQYFGPGTRLTVL.

J is TRBJ2-1 and V is TRBV5-8, with D unclear. The germline V gene has CDR1 SGHTS and CDR2 YDEGEE. CDR3 size: 12 residues. Deletions cut 2 bases from V and 5 bases from J, with 5 bases between. CDR3 region: CASSFRDNEQFF. In DNA, the CDR3 is TGTGCCAGCAGCTTCCGGGACAATGAGCAGTTCTTC.

The chain links TRBV7-6 to TRBJ2-5; tentative D call: TRBD2 (5 bases). V was pared by 0 bases and J by 4 bases, with 12 bases between. CDR3 length: 15 residues. Germline V lookup: CDR1 SGHVS, CDR2 FNYEAQ. For the CDR3, the DNA is TGTGCCAGCAGCTTAGCGCCGGGGTTTGGAGAGACCCAGTACTTC. Residues: CASSLAPGFGETQYF.

The chain combines TRBV25-1 with TRBJ1-2, with D perhaps matching TRBD1 (6 bases). V lost 5 bases to trimming and J lost 7 bases, with 14 bases between them. CDR3 length: 13 amino acids. Germline loops: CDR1 MGHDK, CDR2 SYGVNS. The CDR3 bases are TGTGCCAGCAGTCCCTTGGGGGCCGGTGGCTACACCTTC. This encodes CASSPLGAGGYTF.

V and J are TRBV2 and TRBJ2-3; D might be TRBD2 (5 bases). V was clipped by 11 bases and J by 8 bases, with 8 bases between them. Germline V gene data show CDR1 as SNHLY and CDR2 as FYNNEI. This CDR3 is built from 9 residues. The DNA for the CDR3 is TGTGCCCGCGAGGGTACGCAGTATTTT. As protein: CAREGTQYF.

The chain recombines TRBV10-3 with TRBJ2-3, with D maybe TRBD1 (6 bases). The CDR3 spans 14 residues. CDR1 is ENHRY, CDR2 SYGVKD, per germline. V lost 5 bases, J lost 2 bases, and 11 bases lay in between. The DNA of the CDR3 is TGTGCCATCAGTTTGGACAGCGCCACAGATACGCAGTATTTT. Protein sequence: CAISLDSATDTQYF.

In its sample, this clone was seen many times. The chain combines TRBV28 with TRBJ2-7, with TRBD1 identical over 7 bases. CDR1 and CDR2 from the germline V gene are MDHEN and SYDVKM. The CDR3 runs 16 residues. V was pared by 5 bases and J by 0 bases, with 10 bases of the junction left unmatched. DNA of the CDR3: TGTGCCAGCAGTCCGCCGGGACAGAGCTACTCCTACGAGCAGTACTTC. This translates into CASSPPGQSYSYEQYF.

The gene calls are TRBV2 and TRBJ2-5; 8 bases map to TRBD1. The CDR3 totals 14 residues. The germline V gene encodes CDR1 SNHLY and CDR2 FYNNEI. V shed 4 bases, J shed 2 bases, and the junction held 3 bases outside the gene matches. The chain's CDR3 is CASSGGTGQETQYF. As DNA, the CDR3 is TGTGCCAGCAGTGGAGGGACAGGTCAAGAGACCCAGTACTTC.